Listed below are T cell receptor beta chains from one sample, sequenced in a study of cytomegalovirus exposure and HLA in healthy donors. Sequencing was performed with immunoSEQ multiplex PCR; in TCRdb, only in-frame clones are kept and a portion is missing. The repertoire consists of approximately 290,000 clones, with about four fifths occurring once and the leading ten covering more than 0.3%. The sequenced sample was PBMCs. Receptor source: a girl aged 2 to 9 in good health and CMV-seronegative. CDR3s include the opening cysteine and the closing phenylalanine or tryptophan. D genes are given only for firm matches. Clone size is stated in some rows and not others, as once, few, many or a class when expanded.

v_call	clone_size	d_call	j_call	cdr3_aa	cdr3_nt
TRBV11-2	few	.	TRBJ1-2	CASRGAGTNYGYTF	TGTGCCAGCAGGGGGGCAGGGACAAACTATGGCTACACCTTC
TRBV7-9	.	TRBD2	TRBJ2-1	CASSTSGGPYNEQFF	TGTGCCAGCAGCACTAGCGGGGGGCCTTACAATGAGCAGTTCTTC
TRBV9	.	.	TRBJ2-1	CASSRNTGPSYNEQFF	TGTGCCAGCAGCCGAAATACAGGGCCTTCCTACAATGAGCAGTTCTTC
TRBV6-5	.	.	TRBJ2-3	CASSSAGGTQYF	TGTGCCAGCAGTTCGGCCGGCGGTACGCAGTATTTT
TRBV30	few	.	TRBJ1-5	CAWSAKGFRNQPQHF	TGTGCCTGGAGTGCGAAGGGGTTCCGCAATCAGCCCCAGCATTTT
TRBV14	.	.	TRBJ2-1	CASSSQYNEQFF	TGTGCCAGCAGCTCCCAATACAATGAGCAGTTCTTC
TRBV4-1	.	TRBD2	TRBJ2-2	CASSHSGGSTGELFF	TGCGCCAGCAGCCACAGCGGGGGATCCACCGGGGAGCTGTTTTTT
TRBV19	.	.	TRBJ2-1	CASSIVLADSIQGNAYNEQFF	TGTGCCAGTAGTATAGTTTTGGCTGATAGTATTCAGGGAAACGCCTACAATGAGCAGTTCTTC
TRBV10-3	.	.	TRBJ2-1	CATHGSQGNEQFF	TGTGCCACCCACGGGTCTCAGGGGAATGAGCAGTTCTTC
TRBV6-5	.	TRBD1	TRBJ1-1	CASSSDTGDTEAFF	TGTGCCAGCAGTTCCGACACAGGGGACACTGAAGCTTTCTTT
TRBV13	.	TRBD2	TRBJ2-5	CASSPDLTAGETQYF	TGTGCCAGCAGCCCGGACCTAACAGCGGGGGAGACCCAGTACTTC
TRBV4-2	.	TRBD2	TRBJ2-7	CASSQDTFGTSVSYEQYF	TGTGCCAGCAGCCAAGATACATTCGGGACTAGCGTCTCCTACGAGCAGTACTTC
TRBV28	few	TRBD1	TRBJ1-5	CASSPGFGQGVNQPQHF	TGTGCCAGCAGTCCGGGGTTTGGACAGGGAGTTAATCAGCCCCAGCATTTT
TRBV7-9	.	TRBD2	TRBJ2-3	CASSASGGYLTDTQYF	TGTGCCAGCAGCGCTAGCGGGGGGTACCTCACAGATACGCAGTATTTT
TRBV10-3	.	TRBD1	TRBJ2-7	CAIRMDRNPYEQYF	TGTGCCATCAGGATGGACAGGAATCCCTACGAGCAGTACTTC
TRBV2	once	TRBD1	TRBJ2-3	CASSQRDRDSDTQYF	TGTGCCAGCAGTCAACGGGACAGGGACTCAGATACGCAGTATTTT
TRBV19	.	TRBD1	TRBJ2-2	CATTQGANGELFF	TGTGCCACCACACAGGGGGCGAACGGGGAGCTGTTTTTT